This TCR beta chain appears in the sequencing data of a study of blood T cell repertoires in COVID-19. Study background: Samples came from the United States, Italy and Spain, spanning acute and convalescent COVID-19. The analysed material was cDNA or gDNA that came from T cells, B-cell-depleted T cells, or PBMCs.

The V and J ends lost 4 bases and 4 bases, in that order; junction bases with no gene match: 7. This CDR3 contains 14 residues. Looked up from germline, CDR1 is MDHEN and CDR2 is SYDVKM. Original methodology: Nucleated cell number was recorded as an estimate derived from reference gene primer amplification. Clones were sequenced by immunoSEQ multiplex PCR, and TCRdb holds only the in-frame ones, with some missing. For V, J and clone size, that table is used; D and trimming come from the DNA. The sample carries 95,000 to 150,000 clones, about 88% recorded once. The TCR was taken from a woman at least 80 years old with acute or convalescent COVID-19. Sequencing was done on a sample of peripheral blood. The chain carries TRBV28 and TRBJ2-7, with 7 bases identical to TRBD1. CDR3 residues: CASSSTGPPYEQYF. DNA for the CDR3: TGTGCCAGCAGTTCGACAGGGCCACCGTACGAGCAGTACTTC.